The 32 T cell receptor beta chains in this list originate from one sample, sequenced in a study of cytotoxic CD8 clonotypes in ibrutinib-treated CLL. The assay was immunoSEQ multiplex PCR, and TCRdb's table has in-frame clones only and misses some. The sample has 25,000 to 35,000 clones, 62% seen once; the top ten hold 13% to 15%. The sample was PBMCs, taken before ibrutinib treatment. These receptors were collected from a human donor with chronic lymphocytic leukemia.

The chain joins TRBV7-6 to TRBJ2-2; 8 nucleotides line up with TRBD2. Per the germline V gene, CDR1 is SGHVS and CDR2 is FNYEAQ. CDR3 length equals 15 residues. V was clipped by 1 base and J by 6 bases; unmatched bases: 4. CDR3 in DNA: TGTGCCAGCAGCTTAGATCCCGGGAGGGCCGGGGAGCTGTTTTTT. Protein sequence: CASSLDPGRAGELFF.

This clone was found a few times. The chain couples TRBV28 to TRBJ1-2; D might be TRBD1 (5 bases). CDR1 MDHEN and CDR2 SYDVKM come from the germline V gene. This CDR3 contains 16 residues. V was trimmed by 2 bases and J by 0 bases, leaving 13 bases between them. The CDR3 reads CASSLGSGYTNYGYTF. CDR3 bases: TGTGCCAGCAGTTTAGGTTCAGGGTATACTAACTATGGCTACACCTTC.

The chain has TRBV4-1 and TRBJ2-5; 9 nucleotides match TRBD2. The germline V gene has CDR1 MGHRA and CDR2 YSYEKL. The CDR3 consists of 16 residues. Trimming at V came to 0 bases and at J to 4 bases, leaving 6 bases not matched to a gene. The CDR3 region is CASSQEPSGMVETQYF. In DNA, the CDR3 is TGCGCCAGCAGCCAAGAGCCTAGCGGGATGGTAGAGACCCAGTACTTC.

The CDR3 DNA follows: TGTGCCAGTGGTCGTCTGACTGGACTAGCTCGAGTCATTCAGTACTTC. Protein: CASGRLTGLARVIQYF. V is TRBV19 and J is TRBJ2-4; 8 nucleotides match TRBD2. Germline V gene lookup returns CDR1 LNHDA and CDR2 SQIVND (reference sequence). With 8 bases clipped from V and 9 bases from J, the junction kept 18 bases outside the gene matches. This CDR3 region has 16 residues.

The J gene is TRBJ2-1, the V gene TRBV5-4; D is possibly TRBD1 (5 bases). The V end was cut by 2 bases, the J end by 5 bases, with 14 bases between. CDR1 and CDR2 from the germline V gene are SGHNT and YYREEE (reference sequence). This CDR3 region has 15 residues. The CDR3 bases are TGTGCCAGCAGCTTTGGGTGGGGCACAAACAATGAGCAGTTCTTC. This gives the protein CASSFGWGTNNEQFF.

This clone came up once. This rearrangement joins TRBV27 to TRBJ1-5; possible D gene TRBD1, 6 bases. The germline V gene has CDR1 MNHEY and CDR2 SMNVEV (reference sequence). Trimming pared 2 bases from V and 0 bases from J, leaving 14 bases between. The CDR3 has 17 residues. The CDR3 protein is CASSLIGGDNSNQPQHF. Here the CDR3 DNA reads TGTGCCAGCAGTTTAATTGGAGGGGACAATAGCAATCAGCCCCAGCATTTT.

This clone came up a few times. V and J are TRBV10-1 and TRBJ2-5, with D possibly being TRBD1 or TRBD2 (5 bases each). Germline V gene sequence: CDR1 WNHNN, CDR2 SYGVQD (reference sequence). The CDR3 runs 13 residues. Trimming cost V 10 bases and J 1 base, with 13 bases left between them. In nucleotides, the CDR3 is TGCGCCATCCCCTGGGACGGCCAAGAGACCCAGTACTTC. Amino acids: CAIPWDGQETQYF.

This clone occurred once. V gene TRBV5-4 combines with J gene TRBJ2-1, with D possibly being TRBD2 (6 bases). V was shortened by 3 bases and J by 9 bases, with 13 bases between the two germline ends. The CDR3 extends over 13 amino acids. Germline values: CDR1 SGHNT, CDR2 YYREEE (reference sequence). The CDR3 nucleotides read TGTGCCAGCAGCTGGGGGGTAGTGGTTGAGCAGTTCTTC. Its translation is CASSWGVVVEQFF.

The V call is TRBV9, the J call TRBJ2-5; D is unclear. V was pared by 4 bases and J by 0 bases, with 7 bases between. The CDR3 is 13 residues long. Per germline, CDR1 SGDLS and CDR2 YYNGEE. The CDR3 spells CASSPMDQETQYF. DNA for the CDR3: TGTGCCAGCAGCCCCATGGACCAAGAGACCCAGTACTTC.

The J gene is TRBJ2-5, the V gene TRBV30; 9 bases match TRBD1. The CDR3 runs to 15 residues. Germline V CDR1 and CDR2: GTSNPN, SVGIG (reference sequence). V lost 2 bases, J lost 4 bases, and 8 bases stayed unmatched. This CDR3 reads CAWSPTGGLSETQYF. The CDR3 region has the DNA TGTGCCTGGAGTCCGACAGGGGGTCTGTCAGAGACCCAGTACTTC. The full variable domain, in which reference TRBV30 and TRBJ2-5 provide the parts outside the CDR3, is SQTIHQWPATLVQPVGSPLSLECTVEGTSNPNLYWYRQAAGRGLQLLFYSVGIGQISSEVPQNLSASRPQDRQFILSSKKLLLSDSGFYLCAWSPTGGLSETQYFGPGTRLLVL.

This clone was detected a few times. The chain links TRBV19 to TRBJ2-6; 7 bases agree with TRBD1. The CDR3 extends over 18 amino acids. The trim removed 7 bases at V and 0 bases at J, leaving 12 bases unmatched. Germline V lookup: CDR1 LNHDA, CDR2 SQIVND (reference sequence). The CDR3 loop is CASTPSPGQLSGANVLTF. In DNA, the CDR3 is TGTGCCAGTACCCCCTCCCCGGGACAGCTCTCTGGGGCCAACGTCCTGACTTTC.

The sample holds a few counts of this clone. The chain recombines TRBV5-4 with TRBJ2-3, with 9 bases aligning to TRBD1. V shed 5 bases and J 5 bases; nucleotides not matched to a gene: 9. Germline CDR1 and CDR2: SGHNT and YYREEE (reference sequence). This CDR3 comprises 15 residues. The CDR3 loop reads CASSSGQGGRDTQYF. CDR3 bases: TGTGCCAGCAGTTCGGGACAGGGAGGGCGAGATACGCAGTATTTT.

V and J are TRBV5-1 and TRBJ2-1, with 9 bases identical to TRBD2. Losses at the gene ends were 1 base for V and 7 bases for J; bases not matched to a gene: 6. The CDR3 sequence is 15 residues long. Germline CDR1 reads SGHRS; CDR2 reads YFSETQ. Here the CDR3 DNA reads TGCGCCAGCAGCTTGTCCAGCGGGGGGCCGAATGAGCAGTTCTTC. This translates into CASSLSSGGPNEQFF.

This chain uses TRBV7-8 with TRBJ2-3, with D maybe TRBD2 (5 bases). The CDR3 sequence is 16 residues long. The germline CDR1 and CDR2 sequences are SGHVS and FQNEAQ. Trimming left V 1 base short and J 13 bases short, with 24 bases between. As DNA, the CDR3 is TGTGCCAGCAGCTTAGTCCCCGCAGGTAGCGAGGTTTATAAGTATTTT. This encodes CASSLVPAGSEVYKYF.

CDR3 DNA sequence: TGTGCCAGCAGCTTGGGGACTACTAGCACAGATACGCAGTATTTT. This encodes CASSLGTTSTDTQYF. The chain is built from TRBV5-4 and TRBJ2-3; possibly TRBD2 for D (6 bases). Trimming cost V 0 bases and J 0 bases, with 8 bases left between them. CDR3 size: 15 residues. Per the germline V gene, CDR1 is SGHNT and CDR2 is YYREEE (reference sequence).

CDR3 protein: CASSEEGGGAGTQYF. In nucleotides, the CDR3 is TGTGCCAGCAGTGAGGAGGGCGGGGGGGCCGGTACGCAGTATTTT. The rearrangement uses TRBV2 and TRBJ2-3; 9 nucleotides line up with TRBD2. The germline V gene has CDR1 SNHLY and CDR2 FYNNEI. The length of the CDR3 is 15 residues. Losses at the gene ends were 3 bases for V and 8 bases for J; bases not matched to a gene: 9.

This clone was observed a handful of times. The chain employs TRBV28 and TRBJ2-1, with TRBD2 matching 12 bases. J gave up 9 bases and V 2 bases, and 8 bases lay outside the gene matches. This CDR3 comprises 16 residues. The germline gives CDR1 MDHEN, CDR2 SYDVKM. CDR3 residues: CASSLPSGRGLGEQFF. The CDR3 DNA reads TGTGCCAGCAGTTTACCTAGCGGGAGGGGTCTGGGTGAGCAGTTCTTC.

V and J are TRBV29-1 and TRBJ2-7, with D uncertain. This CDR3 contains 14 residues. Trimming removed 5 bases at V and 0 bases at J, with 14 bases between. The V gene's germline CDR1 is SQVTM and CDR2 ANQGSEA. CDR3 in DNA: TGCAGCGTTAAAAACTTACTTAGCTCCTACGAGCAGTACTTC. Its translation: CSVKNLLSSYEQYF.

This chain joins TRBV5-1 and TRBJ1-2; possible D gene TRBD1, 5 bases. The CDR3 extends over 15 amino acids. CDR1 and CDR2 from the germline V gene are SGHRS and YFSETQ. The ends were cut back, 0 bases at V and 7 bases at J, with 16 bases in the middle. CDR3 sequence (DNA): TGCGCCAGCAGCTTGGATCAGGCAGGGTTAAGTGGCTACACCTTC. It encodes CASSLDQAGLSGYTF.

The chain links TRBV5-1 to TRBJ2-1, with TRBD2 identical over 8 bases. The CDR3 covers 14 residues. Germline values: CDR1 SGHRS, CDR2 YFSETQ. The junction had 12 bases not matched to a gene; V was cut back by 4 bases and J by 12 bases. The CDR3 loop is CASSITSGFEGQFF. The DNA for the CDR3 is TGCGCCAGCAGCATAACTAGCGGTTTCGAGGGGCAGTTCTTC. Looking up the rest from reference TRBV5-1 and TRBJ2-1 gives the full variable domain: KAGVTQTPRYLIKTRGQQVTLSCSPISGHRSVSWYQQTPGQGLQFLFEYFSETQRNKGNFPGRFSGRQFSNSRSEMNVSTLELGDSALYLCASSITSGFEGQFFGPGTRLTVL.

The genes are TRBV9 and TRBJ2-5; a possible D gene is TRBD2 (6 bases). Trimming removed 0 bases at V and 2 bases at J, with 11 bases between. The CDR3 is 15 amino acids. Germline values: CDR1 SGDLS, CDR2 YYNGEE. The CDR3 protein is CASSVDYGGQETQYF. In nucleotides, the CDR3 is TGTGCCAGCAGCGTAGATTACGGGGGACAAGAGACCCAGTACTTC.

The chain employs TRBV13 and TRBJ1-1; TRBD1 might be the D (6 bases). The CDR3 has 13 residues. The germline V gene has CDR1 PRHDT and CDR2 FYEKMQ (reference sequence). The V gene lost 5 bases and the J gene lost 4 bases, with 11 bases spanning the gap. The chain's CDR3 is CASSQQGPTEAFF. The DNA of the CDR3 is TGTGCCAGCAGCCAGCAGGGGCCCACTGAAGCTTTCTTT.

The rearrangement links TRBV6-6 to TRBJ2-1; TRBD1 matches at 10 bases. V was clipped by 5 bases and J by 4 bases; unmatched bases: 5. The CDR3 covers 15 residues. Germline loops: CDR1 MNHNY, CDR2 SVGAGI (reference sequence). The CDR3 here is CASSPWTGGYNEQFF. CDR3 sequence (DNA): TGTGCCAGCAGTCCCTGGACAGGGGGATACAATGAGCAGTTCTTC.

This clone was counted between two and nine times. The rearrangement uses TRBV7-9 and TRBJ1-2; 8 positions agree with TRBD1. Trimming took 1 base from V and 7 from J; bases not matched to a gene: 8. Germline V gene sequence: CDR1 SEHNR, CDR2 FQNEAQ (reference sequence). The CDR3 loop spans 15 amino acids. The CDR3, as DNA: TGTGCCAGCAGCTTAGGGACGTCAGGGGGCTTTGGCTACACCTTC. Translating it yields CASSLGTSGGFGYTF.

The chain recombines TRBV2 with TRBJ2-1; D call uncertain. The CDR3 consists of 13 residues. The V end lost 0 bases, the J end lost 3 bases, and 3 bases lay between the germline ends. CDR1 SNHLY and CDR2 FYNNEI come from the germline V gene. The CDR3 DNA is TGTGCCAGCAGTGAAGCGGGCTACAATGAGCAGTTCTTC. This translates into CASSEAGYNEQFF.

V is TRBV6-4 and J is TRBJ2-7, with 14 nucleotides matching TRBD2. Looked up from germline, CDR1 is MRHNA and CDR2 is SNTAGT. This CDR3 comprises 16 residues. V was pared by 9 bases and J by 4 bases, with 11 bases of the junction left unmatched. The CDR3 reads CASPTSGGAPKYEQYF. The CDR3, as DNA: TGTGCCAGTCCGACTAGCGGGGGGGCTCCCAAATACGAGCAGTACTTC.

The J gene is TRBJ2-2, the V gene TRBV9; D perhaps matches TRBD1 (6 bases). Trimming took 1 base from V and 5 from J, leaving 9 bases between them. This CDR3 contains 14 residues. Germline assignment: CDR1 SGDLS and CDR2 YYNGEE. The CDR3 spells CASSVHRETGELFF. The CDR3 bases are TGTGCCAGCAGCGTACACAGGGAAACCGGGGAGCTGTTTTTT.

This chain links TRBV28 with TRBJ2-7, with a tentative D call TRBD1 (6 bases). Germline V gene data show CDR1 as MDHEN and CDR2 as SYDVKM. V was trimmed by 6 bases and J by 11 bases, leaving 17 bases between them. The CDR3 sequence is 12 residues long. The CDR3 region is CASRVTGNLKYF. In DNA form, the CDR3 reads TGTGCCAGCAGGGTTACAGGGAACCTCAAGTACTTC.

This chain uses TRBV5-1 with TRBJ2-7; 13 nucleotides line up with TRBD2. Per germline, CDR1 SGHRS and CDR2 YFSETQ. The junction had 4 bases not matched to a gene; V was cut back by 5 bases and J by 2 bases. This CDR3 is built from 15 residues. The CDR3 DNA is TGCGCCAGCAGTCTAGGGACTAGCGGGGCCTACGAGCAGTACTTC. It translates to CASSLGTSGAYEQYF.

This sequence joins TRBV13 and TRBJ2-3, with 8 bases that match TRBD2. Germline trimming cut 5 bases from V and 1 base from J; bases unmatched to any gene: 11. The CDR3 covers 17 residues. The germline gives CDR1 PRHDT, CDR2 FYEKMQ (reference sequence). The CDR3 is CASSPELGAGGTDTQYF. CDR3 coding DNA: TGTGCCAGCAGCCCAGAGTTAGGAGCGGGGGGCACAGATACGCAGTATTTT.

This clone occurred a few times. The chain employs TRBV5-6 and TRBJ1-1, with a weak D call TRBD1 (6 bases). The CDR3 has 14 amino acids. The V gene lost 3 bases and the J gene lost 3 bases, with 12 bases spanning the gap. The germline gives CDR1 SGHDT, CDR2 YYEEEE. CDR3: CASSYRAADTEAFF. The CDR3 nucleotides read TGTGCCAGCAGCTACAGGGCTGCGGACACTGAAGCTTTCTTT.

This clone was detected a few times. Here the CDR3 reads CASSSSSGTYNEQFF. CDR3 coding DNA: TGTGCCAGCAGCTCCTCTAGCGGCACCTACAATGAGCAGTTCTTC. This chain joins TRBV7-8 and TRBJ2-1; 7 bases align to TRBD2. Trimming removed 4 bases from V and 2 bases from J; junction bases left unmatched: 5. Germline V gives CDR1 SGHVS, CDR2 FQNEAQ. The CDR3 is 15 amino acids.